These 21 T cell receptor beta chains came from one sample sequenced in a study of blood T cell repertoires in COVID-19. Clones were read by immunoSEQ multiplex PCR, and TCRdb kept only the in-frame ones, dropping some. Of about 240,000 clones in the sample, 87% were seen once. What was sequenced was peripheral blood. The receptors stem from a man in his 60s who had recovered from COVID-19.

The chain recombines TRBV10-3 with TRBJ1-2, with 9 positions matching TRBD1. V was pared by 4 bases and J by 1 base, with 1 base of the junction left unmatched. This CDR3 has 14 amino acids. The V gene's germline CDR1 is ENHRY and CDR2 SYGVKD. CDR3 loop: CAISGQGVNYGYTF. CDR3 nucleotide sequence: TGTGCCATCAGTGGACAGGGGGTTAACTATGGCTACACCTTC.

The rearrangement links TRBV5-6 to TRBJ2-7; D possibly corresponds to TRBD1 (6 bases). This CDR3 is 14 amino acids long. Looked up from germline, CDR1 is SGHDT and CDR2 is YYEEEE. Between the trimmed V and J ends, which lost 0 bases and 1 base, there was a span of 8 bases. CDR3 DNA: TGTGCCAGCAGCTTGGGGACAGATTCCTACGAGCAGTACGTC. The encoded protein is CASSLGTDSYEQYV.

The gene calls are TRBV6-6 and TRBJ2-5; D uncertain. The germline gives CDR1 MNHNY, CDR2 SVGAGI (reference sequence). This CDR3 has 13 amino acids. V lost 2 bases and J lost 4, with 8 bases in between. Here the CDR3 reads CASSYAGPETQYF. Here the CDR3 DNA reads TGTGCCAGCAGTTACGCAGGCCCAGAGACCCAGTACTTC.

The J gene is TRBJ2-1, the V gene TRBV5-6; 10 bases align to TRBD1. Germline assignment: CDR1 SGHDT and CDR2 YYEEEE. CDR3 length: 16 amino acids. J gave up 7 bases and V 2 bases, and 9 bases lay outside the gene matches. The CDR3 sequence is CASSFPGQGRGNEQFF. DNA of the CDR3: TGTGCCAGCAGCTTCCCGGGACAGGGGCGAGGAAATGAGCAGTTCTTC.

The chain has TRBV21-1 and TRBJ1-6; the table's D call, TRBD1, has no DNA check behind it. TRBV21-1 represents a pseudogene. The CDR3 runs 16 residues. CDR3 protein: CASSRTEGGRNSPLHF. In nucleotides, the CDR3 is TGTGCCAGCAGCAGAACGGAAGGGGGCCGCAATTCACCCCTCCACTTT.

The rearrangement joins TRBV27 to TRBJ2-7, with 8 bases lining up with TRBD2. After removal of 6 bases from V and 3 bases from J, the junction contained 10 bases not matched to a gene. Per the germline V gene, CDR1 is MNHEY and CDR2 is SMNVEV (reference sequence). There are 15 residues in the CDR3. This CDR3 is CASSGRGQGSYEQYF. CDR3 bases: TGTGCCAGCAGCGGGAGGGGCCAGGGTAGCTACGAGCAGTACTTC.

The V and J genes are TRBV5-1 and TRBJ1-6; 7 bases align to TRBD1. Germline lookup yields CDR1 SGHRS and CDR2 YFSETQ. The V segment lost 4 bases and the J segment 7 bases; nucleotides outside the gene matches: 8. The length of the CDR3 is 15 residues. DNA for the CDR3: TGCGCCAGCAGCGTGATTGGACAGGAGAATTCACCCCTCCACTTT. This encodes CASSVIGQENSPLHF.

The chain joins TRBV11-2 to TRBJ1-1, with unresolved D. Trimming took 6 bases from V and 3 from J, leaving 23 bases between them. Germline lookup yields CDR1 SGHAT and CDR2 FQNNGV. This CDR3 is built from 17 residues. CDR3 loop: CASRSTGMSRLDTEAFF. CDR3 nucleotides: TGTGCCAGCAGATCAACGGGTATGAGTCGCTTGGACACTGAAGCTTTCTTT.

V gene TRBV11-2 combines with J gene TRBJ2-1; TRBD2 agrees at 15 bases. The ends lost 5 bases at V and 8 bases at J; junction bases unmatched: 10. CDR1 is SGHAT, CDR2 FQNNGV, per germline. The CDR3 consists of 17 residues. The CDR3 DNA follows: TGTGCCAGCAGCAAACAAGGACTAGCGGGGGGGTTTGATGAGCAGTTCTTC. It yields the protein CASSKQGLAGGFDEQFF. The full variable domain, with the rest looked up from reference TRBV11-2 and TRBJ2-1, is EAGVAQSPRYKIIEKRQSVAFWCNPISGHATLYWYQQILGQGPKLLIQFQNNGVVDDSQLPKDRFSAERLKGVDSTLKIQPAKLEDSAVYLCASSKQGLAGGFDEQFFGPGTRLTVL.

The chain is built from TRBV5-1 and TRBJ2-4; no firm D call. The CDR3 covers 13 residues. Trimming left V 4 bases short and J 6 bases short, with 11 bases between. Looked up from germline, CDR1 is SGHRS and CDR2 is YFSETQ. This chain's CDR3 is CASSAAELNIQYF. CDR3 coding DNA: TGCGCCAGCAGCGCCGCGGAACTAAACATTCAGTACTTC.

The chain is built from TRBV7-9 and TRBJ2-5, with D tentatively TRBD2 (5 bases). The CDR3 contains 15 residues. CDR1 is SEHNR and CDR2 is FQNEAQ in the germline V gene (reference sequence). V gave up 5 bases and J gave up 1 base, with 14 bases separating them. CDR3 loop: CASSLYGESQETQYF. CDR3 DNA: TGTGCCAGCAGCCTTTACGGGGAGTCCCAAGAGACCCAGTACTTC.

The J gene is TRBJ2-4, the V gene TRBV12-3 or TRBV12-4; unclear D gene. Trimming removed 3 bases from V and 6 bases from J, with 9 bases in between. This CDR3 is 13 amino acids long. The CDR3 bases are TGTGCCAGCAGTTTGTACTGGTCAAACATTCAGTACTTC. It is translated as CASSLYWSNIQYF.

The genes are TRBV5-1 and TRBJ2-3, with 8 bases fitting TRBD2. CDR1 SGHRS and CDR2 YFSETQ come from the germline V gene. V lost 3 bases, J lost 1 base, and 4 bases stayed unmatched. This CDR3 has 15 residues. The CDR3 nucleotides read TGCGCCAGCAGCTGGACAGCGGGGGGCACAGATACGCAGTATTTT. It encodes CASSWTAGGTDTQYF.

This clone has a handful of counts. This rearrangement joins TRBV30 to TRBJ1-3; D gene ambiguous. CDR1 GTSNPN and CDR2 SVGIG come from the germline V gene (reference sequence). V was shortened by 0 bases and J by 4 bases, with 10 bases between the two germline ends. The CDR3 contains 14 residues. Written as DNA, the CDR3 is TGTGCCTGGAGTGTTTCGGCGCGGGGAAACACCATATATTTT. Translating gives CAWSVSARGNTIYF. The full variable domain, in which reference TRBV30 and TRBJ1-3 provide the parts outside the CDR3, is SQTIHQWPATLVQPVGSPLSLECTVEGTSNPNLYWYRQAAGRGLQLLFYSVGIGQISSEVPQNLSASRPQDRQFILSSKKLLLSDSGFYLCAWSVSARGNTIYFGEGSWLTVV.

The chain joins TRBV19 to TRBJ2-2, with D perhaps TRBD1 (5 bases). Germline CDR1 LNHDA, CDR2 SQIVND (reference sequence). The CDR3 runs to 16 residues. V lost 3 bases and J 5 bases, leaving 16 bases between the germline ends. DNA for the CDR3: TGTGCCAGTAGTATGGACCCTGGCAGGGTAACCGGGGAGCTGTTTTTT. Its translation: CASSMDPGRVTGELFF.

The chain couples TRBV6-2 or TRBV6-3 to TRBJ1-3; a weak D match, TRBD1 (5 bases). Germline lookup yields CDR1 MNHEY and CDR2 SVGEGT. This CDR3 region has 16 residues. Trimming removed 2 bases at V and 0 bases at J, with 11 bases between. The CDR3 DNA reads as TGTGCCAGCAGTTACCCTACAGGCGTCTCTGGAAACACCATATATTTT. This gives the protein CASSYPTGVSGNTIYF.

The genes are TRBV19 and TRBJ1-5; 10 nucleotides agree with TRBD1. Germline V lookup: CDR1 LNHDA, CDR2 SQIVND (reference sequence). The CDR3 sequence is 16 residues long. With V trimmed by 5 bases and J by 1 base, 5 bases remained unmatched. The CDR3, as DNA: TGTGCCAGTAGTTTTCGACAGGGGGCGAGCAATCAGCCCCAGCATTTT. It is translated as CASSFRQGASNQPQHF.

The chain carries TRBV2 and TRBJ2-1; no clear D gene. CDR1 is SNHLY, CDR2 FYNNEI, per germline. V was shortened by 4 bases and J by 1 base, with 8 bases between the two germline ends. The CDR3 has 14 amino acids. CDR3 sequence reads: CASSGVRSYNEQFF. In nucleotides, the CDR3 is TGTGCCAGCAGTGGAGTCCGGTCCTACAATGAGCAGTTCTTC.

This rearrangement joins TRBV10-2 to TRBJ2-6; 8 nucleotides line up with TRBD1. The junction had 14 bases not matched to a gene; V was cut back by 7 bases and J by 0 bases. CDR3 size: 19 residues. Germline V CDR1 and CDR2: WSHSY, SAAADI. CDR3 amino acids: CASKGGPGQALSGANVLTF. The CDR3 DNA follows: TGCGCCAGCAAGGGGGGACCGGGACAGGCGCTCTCTGGGGCCAACGTCCTGACTTTC.

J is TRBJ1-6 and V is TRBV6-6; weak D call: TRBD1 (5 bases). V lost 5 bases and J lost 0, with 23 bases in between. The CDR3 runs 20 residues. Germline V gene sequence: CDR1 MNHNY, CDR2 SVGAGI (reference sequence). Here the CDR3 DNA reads TGTGCCAGCAGTCCCAATTTTTTTAGGGGCTCGAGCTCCTATAATTCACCCCTCCACTTT. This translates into CASSPNFFRGSSSYNSPLHF.

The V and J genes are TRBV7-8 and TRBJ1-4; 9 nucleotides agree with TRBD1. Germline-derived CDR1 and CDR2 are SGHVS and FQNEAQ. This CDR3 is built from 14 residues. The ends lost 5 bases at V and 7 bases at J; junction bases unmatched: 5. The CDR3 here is CASSPRQGGEKLFF. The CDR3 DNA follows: TGTGCCAGCAGCCCGCGACAGGGGGGTGAAAAACTGTTTTTT.